These 27 T cell receptor beta chains were all obtained from the same sample, sequenced in a study of cytomegalovirus exposure and HLA in healthy donors. The primer mix had 60 Vbeta and 13 Jbeta primers. The assay was immunoSEQ multiplex PCR, and TCRdb's table has in-frame clones only and misses some. The sample includes approximately 90,000 clones, approximately 80% seen only once; the top ten take around 3.4%. Sequenced sample: PBMCs. All receptors derive from a young man in good health and CMV-seronegative.

V gene TRBV19 combines with J gene TRBJ1-1, with D possibly TRBD1 on 6 matching bases. V shed 3 bases and J shed 3 bases, with 8 bases lying between them. Per the germline V gene, CDR1 is LNHDA and CDR2 is SQIVND (reference sequence). This CDR3 has 13 residues. The CDR3 nucleotides are TGTGCCAGTAGTATTCCAGGGGACACTGAAGCTTTCTTT. Protein sequence: CASSIPGDTEAFF. Combining the CDR3 with reference TRBV19 and TRBJ1-1 gives the whole variable domain DGGITQSPKYLFRKEGQNVTLSCEQNLNHDAMYWYRQDPGQGLRLIYYSQIVNDFQKGDIAEGYSVSREKKESFPLTVTSAQKNPTAFYLCASSIPGDTEAFFGQGTRLTVV.

V usage is TRBV27 and J usage is TRBJ2-3; TRBD1 matches 9 bases. Unmatched junction bases numbered 5, after V lost 5 bases and J lost 2 bases. There are 15 residues in the CDR3. Germline values: CDR1 MNHEY, CDR2 SMNVEV (reference sequence). The CDR3 nucleotides are TGTGCCAGCAGTCCGGGGACAGGGCCCACAGATACGCAGTATTTT. Protein: CASSPGTGPTDTQYF.

The genes are TRBV27 and TRBJ1-1; 7 nucleotides align to TRBD1. This CDR3 has 16 residues. V gave up 5 bases and J gave up 11 bases; unmatched junction bases: 20. Germline assignment: CDR1 MNHEY and CDR2 SMNVEV (reference sequence). DNA for the CDR3: TGTGCCAGCAGTCCCTATCCCACGACAGGGATGATGAAGGCTTTCTTT. It specifies CASSPYPTTGMMKAFF.

The chain combines TRBV7-2 with TRBJ2-3, with 8 nucleotides matching TRBD2. Germline CDR1 is SGHTA and CDR2 is FQGNSA. The CDR3 has 14 amino acids. The trim removed 5 bases at V and 7 bases at J, leaving 8 bases unmatched. CDR3 amino acids: CASSPLGSGNTQYF. In DNA form, the CDR3 reads TGTGCCAGCAGCCCTTTAGGTAGCGGGAATACGCAGTATTTT.

This chain uses TRBV5-6 with TRBJ2-5, with 8 bases identical to TRBD1. The V gene's germline CDR1 is SGHDT and CDR2 YYEEEE. The CDR3 length is 14 residues. V lost 3 bases, J lost 5 bases, and 6 bases stayed unmatched. The CDR3 nucleotides read TGTGCCAGCAGCTCAGGGGGCTCGGGGGAGACCCAGTACTTC. As protein: CASSSGGSGETQYF. The full variable domain, completed using reference TRBV5-6 and TRBJ2-5, is DAGVTQSPTHLIKTRGQQVTLRCSPKSGHDTVSWYQQALGQGPQFIFQYYEEEERQRGNFPDRFSGHQFPNYSSELNVNALLLGDSALYLCASSSGGSGETQYFGPGTRLLVL.

V usage is TRBV4-1 and J usage is TRBJ1-3, with D tentatively TRBD1 (5 bases). Germline V gene lookup returns CDR1 MGHRA and CDR2 YSYEKL. The V and J ends lost 1 base and 2 bases respectively, with 12 bases between them. CDR3 length: 16 residues. CDR3 residues: CASSQGGSGAGNTIYF. The CDR3 nucleotides are TGCGCCAGCAGCCAAGGGGGGTCGGGAGCTGGAAACACCATATATTTT.

The V and J genes are TRBV2 and TRBJ2-4; D is possibly TRBD2 (6 bases). Germline CDR1 SNHLY, CDR2 FYNNEI. CDR3 size: 14 residues. Trimming took off 6 bases at V and 0 bases at J, with 9 bases between the two ends. The CDR3 region is CASSGGVAKNIQYF. The CDR3 DNA reads as TGTGCCAGCAGCGGAGGGGTAGCCAAAAACATTCAGTACTTC. Together with reference TRBV2 and TRBJ2-4, the CDR3 gives the full variable domain: EPEVTQTPSHQVTQMGQEVILRCVPISNHLYFYWYRQILGQKVEFLVSFYNNEISEKSEIFDDQFSVERPDGSNFTLKIRSTKLEDSAMYFCASSGGVAKNIQYFGAGTRLSVL.

The chain recombines TRBV5-1 with TRBJ2-4; 7 positions match TRBD1. This CDR3 is built from 17 residues. Germline V CDR1 and CDR2: SGHRS, YFSETQ. V shed 3 bases and J 6 bases; nucleotides not matched to a gene: 15. CDR3 nucleotide sequence: TGCGCCAGCAGCTCACAGGGGACACAAAGTATCGGAAACATTCAGTACTTC. Residues: CASSSQGTQSIGNIQYF.

This chain joins TRBV10-2 and TRBJ1-1; TRBD1 agrees at 9 bases. The CDR3 sequence is 13 residues long. CDR1 and CDR2 from the germline V gene are WSHSY and SAAADI. Trimming cost V 3 bases and J 4 bases; bases outside gene matches: 0. The CDR3 protein is CASSEQGATEAFF. The CDR3 coding sequence is TGCGCCAGCAGTGAACAGGGGGCCACTGAAGCTTTCTTT.

This chain's CDR3 is CASSLWGDRDYEQYF. In DNA, the CDR3 is TGTGCCAGCAGTTTATGGGGGGACAGGGATTACGAGCAGTACTTC. The chain links TRBV28 to TRBJ2-5; the match to TRBD1 covers 9 bases. The last part of the DNA fits TRBJ2-7 better; the J call may be wrong. The CDR3 is 15 amino acids. CDR1 is MDHEN and CDR2 is SYDVKM in the germline V gene.

Concerning this clone: One end of the junction varies from germline; a read error may be responsible. The genes are TRBV2 and TRBJ2-7, with a possible D match to TRBD2 (5 bases). Germline CDR1 SNHLY, CDR2 FYNNEI. This CDR3 spans 14 amino acids. CDR3 DNA: TGTGCCAGCACTGAATGGGGAGTGGCTAGCGAGCAGTACTTC. Its translation is CASTEWGVASEQYF. The full variable domain, completed using reference TRBV2 and TRBJ2-7, is EPEVTQTPSHQVTQMGQEVILRCVPISNHLYFYWYRQILGQKVEFLVSFYNNEISEKSEIFDDQFSVERPDGSNFTLKIRSTKLEDSAMYFCASTEWGVASEQYFGPGTRLTVT.

The rearrangement links TRBV11-2 to TRBJ2-3, with 8 bases matching TRBD1. J gave up 3 bases and V 5 bases, and 13 bases lay outside the gene matches. CDR1 and CDR2 (germline): SGHAT, FQNNGV. The CDR3 is 17 amino acids. Here the CDR3 DNA reads TGTGCCAGCAGCCCTCCTGGACAGGGTAGGGAAACAGATACGCAGTATTTT. This gives the protein CASSPPGQGRETDTQYF.

The genes are TRBV28 and TRBJ1-2; the match to TRBD1 covers 7 bases. The CDR3 length is 13 residues. The germline gives CDR1 MDHEN, CDR2 SYDVKM. V shed 4 bases, J shed 5 bases, and the junction held 4 bases outside the gene matches. The CDR3 region has the DNA TGTGCCAGCAGTTACTTGGGACAGTATGGCTACACCTTC. It codes for CASSYLGQYGYTF.

This chain uses TRBV7-2 with TRBJ1-1; TRBD1 might be the D (6 bases). Trimming shortened V by 1 base and J by 3 bases, and 15 bases separated the two germline ends. This CDR3 has 16 residues. CDR1 SGHTA and CDR2 FQGNSA come from the germline V gene. This chain's CDR3 is CASSLGSQGADTEAFF. The CDR3, as DNA: TGTGCCAGCAGCTTAGGGTCACAGGGAGCTGACACTGAAGCTTTCTTT. Full variable domain (outside the CDR3, taken from reference TRBV7-2 and TRBJ1-1): GAGVSQSPSNKVTEKGKDVELRCDPISGHTALYWYRQSLGQGLEFLIYFQGNSAPDKSGLPSDRFSAERTGGSVSTLTIQRTQQEDSAVYLCASSLGSQGADTEAFFGQGTRLTVV.

Remarks on this clone: A read error may account for a junction end that differs from germline. The V call is TRBV5-1, the J call TRBJ2-1; 9 positions match TRBD2. Germline V lookup: CDR1 SGHRS, CDR2 YFSETQ. The CDR3 spans 15 residues. The CDR3 sequence is CTSSWGVAGENEQFF. CDR3 coding DNA: TGCACCAGCAGTTGGGGGGTAGCGGGAGAAAATGAGCAGTTCTTC.

This sequence joins TRBV11-2 and TRBJ1-4; weak D call: TRBD1 (6 bases). Per germline, CDR1 SGHAT and CDR2 FQNNGV. V was clipped by 4 bases and J by 8 bases, with 20 bases between them. The CDR3 sequence is 16 residues long. In DNA, the CDR3 is TGTGCCAGCAGCTCGGACAGTAGGGCGGTTGGGGAAAAACTGTTTTTT. Translation gives CASSSDSRAVGEKLFF.

Only one count was recorded for this clone. This chain joins TRBV28 and TRBJ2-2; 9 positions match TRBD2. V trimming: 4 bases; J trimming: 0 bases; junction bases outside the gene matches: 9. Germline CDR1 is MDHEN and CDR2 is SYDVKM. The CDR3 has 18 residues. DNA of the CDR3: TGTGCCAGCAGTTCCTGGACATTAGCGGGAGCGAACACCGGGGAGCTGTTTTTT. Protein product: CASSSWTLAGANTGELFF. Full variable domain (remainder filled in from reference TRBV28 and TRBJ2-2): DVKVTQSSRYLVKRTGEKVFLECVQDMDHENMFWYRQDPGLGLRLIYFSYDVKMKEKGDIPEGYSVSREKKERFSLILESASTNQTSMYLCASSSWTLAGANTGELFFGEGSRLTVL.

The V gene is TRBV7-8, the J gene TRBJ2-5, with 9 positions matching TRBD1. V was pared by 5 bases and J by 5 bases, with 9 bases of the junction left unmatched. Germline assignment: CDR1 SGHVS and CDR2 FQNEAQ. The CDR3 totals 15 residues. The DNA of the CDR3 is TGTGCCAGCAGCCCCGGGACAGGGAGGTTGGAGACCCAGTACTTC. It encodes CASSPGTGRLETQYF. Filled out from reference TRBV7-8 and TRBJ2-5, the complete variable domain reads GAGVSQSPRYKVAKRGQDVALRCDPISGHVSLFWYQQALGQGPEFLTYFQNEAQLDKSGLPSDRFFAERPEGSVSTLKIQRTQQEDSAVYLCASSPGTGRLETQYFGPGTRLLVL.

This clone was seen only a few times. The DNA of the CDR3 is TGTGCCAGCAGCTTTAATCAAGGGCTAGCGGGTGGGGAGCTGTTTTTT. Translated, it gives CASSFNQGLAGGELFF. The chain joins TRBV7-2 to TRBJ2-2, with TRBD2 identical over 8 bases. Per the germline V gene, CDR1 is SGHTA and CDR2 is FQGNSA. V gave up 3 bases and J gave up 8 bases; unmatched junction bases: 11. The CDR3 consists of 16 residues.

V usage is TRBV4-1 and J usage is TRBJ1-2; TRBD1 matches at 9 bases. Germline CDR1 MGHRA, CDR2 YSYEKL. The CDR3 totals 14 residues. After removal of 4 bases from V and 8 bases from J, the junction contained 8 bases not matched to a gene. The CDR3: CASSPTRQGEGYTF. The CDR3 coding sequence is TGCGCCAGCAGCCCAACTAGACAGGGGGAAGGCTACACCTTC.

This rearrangement joins TRBV6-6 to TRBJ1-2; D gene ambiguous. This CDR3 is built from 14 residues. CDR1 MNHNY and CDR2 SVGAGI come from the germline V gene (reference sequence). The V end was cut by 6 bases, the J end by 2 bases, with 13 bases between. The CDR3 is CASSETSPNYGYTF. The CDR3 coding sequence is TGTGCCAGCAGCGAGACATCTCCGAACTATGGCTACACCTTC.

This sequence joins TRBV10-3 and TRBJ2-2; 8 bases align to TRBD2. The V and J ends lost 3 bases and 3 bases, in that order; junction bases with no gene match: 6. The CDR3 is made up of 16 amino acids. The V gene's germline CDR1 is ENHRY and CDR2 SYGVKD. The CDR3 loop is CAISEMTGGDTGELFF. Here the CDR3 DNA reads TGTGCCATCAGTGAAATGACCGGGGGGGACACCGGGGAGCTGTTTTTT.

The rearrangement uses TRBV27 and TRBJ2-5; 9 positions agree with TRBD1. J lost 4 bases, V lost 5 bases, and 8 bases had no gene match. This CDR3 comprises 15 residues. The germline V gene has CDR1 MNHEY and CDR2 SMNVEV (reference sequence). The CDR3: CASSPLTGGGETQYF. The CDR3 DNA follows: TGTGCCAGCAGTCCCCTGACAGGGGGAGGAGAGACCCAGTACTTC.

The gene calls are TRBV7-2 and TRBJ1-6, with D uncertain. V was cut by 2 bases and J by 7 bases, with 12 bases left in between. This CDR3 region has 15 residues. In germline, CDR1 is SGHTA, CDR2 FQGNSA. In nucleotides, the CDR3 is TGTGCCAGCAGCTTAAGCTTCGAGTCGAATTCACCCCTCCACTTT. Its protein is CASSLSFESNSPLHF.

This chain joins TRBV10-3 and TRBJ2-2; D might be TRBD1 (6 bases). CDR3 size: 16 residues. The ends were cut back, 0 bases at V and 1 base at J, with 9 bases in the middle. Germline V gene data show CDR1 as ENHRY and CDR2 as SYGVKD. In nucleotides, the CDR3 is TGTGCCATCAGTGAGTCTGGCAGGGGGAACACCGGGGAGCTGTTTTTT. Its protein product is CAISESGRGNTGELFF.

The CDR3 protein is CASSYLPGQGTGTEAFF. The CDR3 DNA sequence: TGTGCCAGCAGCTATCTCCCGGGACAGGGCACAGGAACTGAAGCTTTCTTT. The chain employs TRBV7-9 and TRBJ1-1; TRBD1 matches 9 bases. This CDR3 spans 17 amino acids. Germline V gene lookup returns CDR1 SEHNR and CDR2 FQNEAQ (reference sequence). The V and J ends lost 4 bases and 5 bases, in that order; junction bases with no gene match: 14.

This clone was counted once. This chain joins TRBV6-5 and TRBJ2-7; D ambiguous. This CDR3 is 11 amino acids long. Trimming removed 5 bases from V and 1 base from J, with 3 bases in between. Germline CDR1 reads MNHEY; CDR2 reads SVGAGI. Here the CDR3 DNA reads TGTGCCAGCAGTCAATCCTACGAGCAGTACTTC. This translates into CASSQSYEQYF.